Below, 10 T cell receptor beta chains from the same sample are listed, as sequenced in a study of early T cells in non-severe SARS-CoV-2 infection. TCRdb recomputed calls from the 5' RACE reads with MiXCR, one row per CDR3 protein. The sample yields more than 55,000 distinct CDR3 sequences, approximately 5.9% seen once. The sample was whole blood, taken at baseline. Receptors were obtained from an adult who was a healthcare worker with PCR-confirmed SARS-CoV-2 infection or an uninfected control (not recorded which).

This clonotype was seen repeatedly, ten times or more. The V call is TRBV10-3, the J call TRBJ2-2, with D maybe TRBD2 (6 bases). Germline V CDR1 and CDR2: ENHRY, SYGVKD. The CDR3 spans 13 residues. V lost 3 bases to trimming and J lost 9 bases, with 11 bases between them. The CDR3 DNA follows: TGTGCCATCAGTGACGAACTAGCCCGGGAGCTGTTTTTT. Amino acid sequence: CAISDELARELFF.

This clonotype was seen at least ten times. The genes are TRBV6-6 and TRBJ2-2; 7 nucleotides agree with TRBD1. V lost 5 bases and J lost 9; bases outside the gene matches: 9. The CDR3 length is 14 residues. CDR1 and CDR2 (germline): MNHNY, SVGAGI (reference sequence). CDR3 nucleotides: TGTGCCAGCAGTGACAGGGATATCCACCGGGAGCTGTTTTTT. It yields the protein CASSDRDIHRELFF.

This clonotype appeared many times. The gene calls are TRBV5-6 and TRBJ2-1; 7 positions match TRBD2. Per germline, CDR1 SGHDT and CDR2 YYEEEE. The trim removed 6 bases at V and 5 bases at J, leaving 8 bases unmatched. The CDR3 has 14 residues. The chain's CDR3 is CASMQLLADNEQFF. As DNA, the CDR3 is TGTGCCAGCATGCAGCTTCTAGCGGACAATGAGCAGTTCTTC.

The sample holds a few counts of this clonotype. The genes are TRBV10-3 and TRBJ2-7, with 8 bases matching TRBD2. Per germline, CDR1 ENHRY and CDR2 SYGVKD. V gave up 5 bases and J gave up 5 bases; unmatched junction bases: 8. The CDR3 runs 14 residues. The CDR3 spells CAISFVAGLDEQYF. The CDR3 nucleotides read TGTGCCATCAGTTTTGTAGCGGGACTGGACGAGCAGTACTTC.

This clonotype was seen more than once but under ten times. This chain connects TRBV20-1 to TRBJ1-2, with D perhaps TRBD1 (5 bases). CDR3 size: 14 residues. Germline V gene data show CDR1 as DFQATT and CDR2 as SNEGSKA (reference sequence). CDR3 sequence (DNA): TGCTTTACACCAGACAGTCTAAGTTCCTATGGCTACACCTTC. Amino acid sequence: CFTPDSLSSYGYTF.

The chain is built from TRBV14 and TRBJ2-1, with 9 bases matching TRBD1. Germline lookup yields CDR1 SGHDN and CDR2 FVKESK. The V and J ends lost 1 base and 13 bases, in that order; junction bases with no gene match: 8. This CDR3 spans 14 amino acids. The CDR3 DNA sequence: TGTGCCAGCAGCCAAGTGAGATATACAGGGGGCCAGTTCTTC. Residues: CASSQVRYTGGQFF.

This clonotype was seen more than once but under ten times. The genes are TRBV6-2 or TRBV6-3 and TRBJ1-1; unclear D gene. The CDR3 is 15 amino acids. Germline values: CDR1 MNHEY, CDR2 SVGEGT. Between the trimmed V and J ends, which lost 5 bases and 1 base, there was a span of 14 bases. CDR3 loop: CASSPSLYGNTEAFF. The CDR3 DNA reads TGTGCCAGCAGTCCCTCCCTCTACGGGAACACTGAAGCTTTCTTT.

This clonotype was seen ten or more times. CDR3 loop: CASSSRRNYGYTF. The CDR3 DNA reads as TGTGCCAGCAGTTCTCGACGGAACTATGGCTACACCTTC. The chain couples TRBV28 to TRBJ1-2; D unclear. The length of the CDR3 is 13 residues. V was trimmed by 4 bases and J by 2 bases, leaving 8 bases between them. CDR1 is MDHEN and CDR2 is SYDVKM in the germline V gene.

This sequence joins TRBV4-1 and TRBJ2-1, with 8 nucleotides matching TRBD2. The CDR3 length is 15 residues. Germline values: CDR1 MGHRA, CDR2 YSYEKL. Trimming took 3 bases from V and 4 from J; bases not matched to a gene: 5. CDR3 in amino acids: CASSQWLAGYNEQFF. The CDR3 DNA is TGCGCCAGCAGCCAGTGGCTAGCGGGTTACAATGAGCAGTTCTTC.

This clonotype was seen ten or more times. The V gene is TRBV20-1, the J gene TRBJ2-7; 9 bases are a match to TRBD1. The CDR3 loop spans 16 amino acids. Per the germline V gene, CDR1 is DFQATT and CDR2 is SNEGSKA (reference sequence). Trimming removed 1 base from V and 3 bases from J; junction bases left unmatched: 10. CDR3 sequence reads: CSARGTGQGFFYEQYF. The CDR3 bases are TGCAGTGCTAGAGGTACCGGACAGGGGTTTTTCTACGAGCAGTACTTC.